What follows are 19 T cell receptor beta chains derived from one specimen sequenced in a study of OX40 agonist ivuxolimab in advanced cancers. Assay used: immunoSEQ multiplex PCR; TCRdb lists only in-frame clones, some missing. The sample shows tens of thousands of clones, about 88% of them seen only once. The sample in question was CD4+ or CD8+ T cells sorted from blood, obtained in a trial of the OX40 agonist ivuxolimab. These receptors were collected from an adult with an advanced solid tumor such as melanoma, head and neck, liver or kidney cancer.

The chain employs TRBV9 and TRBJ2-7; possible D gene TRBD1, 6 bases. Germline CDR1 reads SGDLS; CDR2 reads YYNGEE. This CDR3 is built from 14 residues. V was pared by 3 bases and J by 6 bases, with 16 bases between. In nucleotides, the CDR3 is TGTGCCAGCAGCGCACAGGGTTGGGGTCCCGAGCAGTACTTC. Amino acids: CASSAQGWGPEQYF.

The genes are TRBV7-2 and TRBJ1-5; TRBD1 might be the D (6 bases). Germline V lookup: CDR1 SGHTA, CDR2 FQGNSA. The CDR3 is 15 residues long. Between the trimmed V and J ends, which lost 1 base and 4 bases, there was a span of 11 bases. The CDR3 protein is CASSLEPGTNQPQHF. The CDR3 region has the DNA TGTGCCAGCAGCTTAGAGCCAGGGACAAATCAGCCCCAGCATTTT.

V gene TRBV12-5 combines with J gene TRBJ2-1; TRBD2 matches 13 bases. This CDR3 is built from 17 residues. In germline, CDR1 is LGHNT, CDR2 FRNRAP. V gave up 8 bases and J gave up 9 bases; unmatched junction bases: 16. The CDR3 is CASRPQGLAGLFGEQFF. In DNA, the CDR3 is TGTGCTAGTCGACCCCAGGGACTAGCGGGACTTTTTGGTGAGCAGTTCTTC.

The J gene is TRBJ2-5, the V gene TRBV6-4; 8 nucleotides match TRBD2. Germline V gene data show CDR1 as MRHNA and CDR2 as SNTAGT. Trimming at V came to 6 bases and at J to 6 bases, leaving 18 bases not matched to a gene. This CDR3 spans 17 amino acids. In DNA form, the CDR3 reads TGTGCCAGCAGCGGACTCGGGGGACTAGTCCCCGAAAAGACCCAGTACTTC. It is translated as CASSGLGGLVPEKTQYF.

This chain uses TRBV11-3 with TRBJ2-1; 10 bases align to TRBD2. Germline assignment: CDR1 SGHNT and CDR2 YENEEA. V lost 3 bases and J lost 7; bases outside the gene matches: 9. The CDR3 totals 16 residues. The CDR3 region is CASSFPSGRGGNEQFF. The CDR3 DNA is TGTGCCAGCAGCTTCCCTAGCGGGAGAGGGGGGAATGAGCAGTTCTTC. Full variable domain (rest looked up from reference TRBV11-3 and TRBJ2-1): EAGVVQSPRYKIIEKKQPVAFWCNPISGHNTLYWYLQNLGQGPELLIRYENEEAVDDSQLPKDRFSAERLKGVDSTLKIQPAELGDSAVYLCASSFPSGRGGNEQFFGPGTRLTVL.

The CDR3 DNA reads as TGTGCCAGCAGTCTTAAAATCTATGGCTACACCTTC. Protein: CASSLKIYGYTF. This sequence joins TRBV6-1 and TRBJ1-2; D ambiguous. This CDR3 has 12 residues. CDR1 and CDR2 (germline): MNHNS, SASEGT. Trimming cost V 5 bases and J 4 bases, with 8 bases left between them.

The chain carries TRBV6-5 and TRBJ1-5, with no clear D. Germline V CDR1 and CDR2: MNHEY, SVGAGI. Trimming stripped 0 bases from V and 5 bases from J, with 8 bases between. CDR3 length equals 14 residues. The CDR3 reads CASSYSRRDQPQHF. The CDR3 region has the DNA TGTGCCAGCAGTTACTCGAGGCGGGATCAGCCCCAGCATTTT.

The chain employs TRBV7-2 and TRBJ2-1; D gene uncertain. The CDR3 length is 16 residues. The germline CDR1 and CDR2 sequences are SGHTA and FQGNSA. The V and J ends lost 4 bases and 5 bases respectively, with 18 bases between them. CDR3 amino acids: CASSSPRVRSHNEQFF. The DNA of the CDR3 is TGTGCCAGCAGCTCCCCCCGTGTGCGTAGCCACAATGAGCAGTTCTTC.

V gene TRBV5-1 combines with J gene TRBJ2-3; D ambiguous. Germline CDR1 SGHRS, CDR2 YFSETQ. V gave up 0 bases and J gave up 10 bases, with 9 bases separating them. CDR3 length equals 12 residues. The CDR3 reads CASSLDSLAQYF. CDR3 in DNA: TGCGCCAGCAGCTTGGACTCTTTAGCGCAGTATTTT.

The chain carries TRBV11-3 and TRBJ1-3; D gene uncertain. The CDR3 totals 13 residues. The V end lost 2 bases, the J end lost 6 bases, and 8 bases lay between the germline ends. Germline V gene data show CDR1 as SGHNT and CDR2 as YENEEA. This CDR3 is CASSLTQLNTIYF. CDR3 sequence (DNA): TGTGCCAGCAGCTTAACACAGTTAAACACCATATATTTT.

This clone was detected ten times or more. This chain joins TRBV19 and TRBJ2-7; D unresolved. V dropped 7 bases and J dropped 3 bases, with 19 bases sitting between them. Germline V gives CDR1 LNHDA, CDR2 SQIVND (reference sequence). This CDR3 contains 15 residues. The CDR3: CASTFELGLGYEQYF. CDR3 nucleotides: TGTGCCAGTACCTTCGAGCTAGGGTTGGGCTACGAGCAGTACTTC. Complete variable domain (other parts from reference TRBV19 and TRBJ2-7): DGGITQSPKYLFRKEGQNVTLSCEQNLNHDAMYWYRQDPGQGLRLIYYSQIVNDFQKGDIAEGYSVSREKKESFPLTVTSAQKNPTAFYLCASTFELGLGYEQYFGPGTRLTVT.

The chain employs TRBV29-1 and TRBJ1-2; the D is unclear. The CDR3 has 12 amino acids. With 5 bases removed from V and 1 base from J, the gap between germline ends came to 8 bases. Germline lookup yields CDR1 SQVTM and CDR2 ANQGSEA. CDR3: CSVPDNNYGYTF. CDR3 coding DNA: TGCAGCGTTCCCGATAATAACTATGGCTACACCTTC. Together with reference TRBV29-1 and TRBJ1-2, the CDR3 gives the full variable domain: SAVISQKPSRDICQRGTSLTIQCQVDSQVTMMFWYRQQPGQSLTLIATANQGSEATYESGFVIDKFPISRPNLTFSTLTVSNMSPEDSSIYLCSVPDNNYGYTFGSGTRLTVV.

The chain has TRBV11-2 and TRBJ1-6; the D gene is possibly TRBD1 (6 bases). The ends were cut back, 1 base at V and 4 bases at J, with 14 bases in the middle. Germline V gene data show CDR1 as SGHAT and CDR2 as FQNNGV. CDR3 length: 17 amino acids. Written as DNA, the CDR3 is TGTGCCAGCAGCTTAGGGTTCTGGGGGCATTATAATTCACCCCTCCACTTT. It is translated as CASSLGFWGHYNSPLHF. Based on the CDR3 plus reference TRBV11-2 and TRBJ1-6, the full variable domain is EAGVAQSPRYKIIEKRQSVAFWCNPISGHATLYWYQQILGQGPKLLIQFQNNGVVDDSQLPKDRFSAERLKGVDSTLKIQPAKLEDSAVYLCASSLGFWGHYNSPLHFGNGTRLTVT.

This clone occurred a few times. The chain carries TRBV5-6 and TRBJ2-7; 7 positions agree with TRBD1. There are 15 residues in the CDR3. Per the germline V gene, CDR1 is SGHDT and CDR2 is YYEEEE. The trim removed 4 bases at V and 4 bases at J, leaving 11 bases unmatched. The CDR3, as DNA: TGTGCCAGCAGCCCGGGACAGTTCCGACCTTACGAGCAGTACTTC. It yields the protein CASSPGQFRPYEQYF.

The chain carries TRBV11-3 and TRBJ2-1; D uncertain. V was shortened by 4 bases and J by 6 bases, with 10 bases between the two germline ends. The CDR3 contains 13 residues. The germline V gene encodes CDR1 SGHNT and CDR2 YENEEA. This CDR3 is CASSSLWGNEQFF. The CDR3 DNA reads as TGTGCCAGCAGCTCTTTATGGGGCAATGAGCAGTTCTTC.

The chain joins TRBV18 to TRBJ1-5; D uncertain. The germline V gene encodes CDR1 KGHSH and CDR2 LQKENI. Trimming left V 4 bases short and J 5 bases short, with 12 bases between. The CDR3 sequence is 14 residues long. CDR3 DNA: TGTGCCAGCTCACAAAAGGGCGGATATCAGCCCCAGCATTTT. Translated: CASSQKGGYQPQHF.

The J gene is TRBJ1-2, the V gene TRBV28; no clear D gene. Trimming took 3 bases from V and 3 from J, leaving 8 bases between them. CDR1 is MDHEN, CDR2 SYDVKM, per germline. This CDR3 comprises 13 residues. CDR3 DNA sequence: TGTGCCAGCAGTTTCATCCAAGACTATGGCTACACCTTC. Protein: CASSFIQDYGYTF.

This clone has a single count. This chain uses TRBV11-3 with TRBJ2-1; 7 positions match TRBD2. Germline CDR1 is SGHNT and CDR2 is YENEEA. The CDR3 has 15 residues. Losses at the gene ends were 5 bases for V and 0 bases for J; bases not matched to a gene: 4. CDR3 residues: CASSPREGSYNEQFF. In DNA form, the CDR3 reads TGTGCCAGCAGCCCGAGGGAGGGCTCCTACAATGAGCAGTTCTTC.

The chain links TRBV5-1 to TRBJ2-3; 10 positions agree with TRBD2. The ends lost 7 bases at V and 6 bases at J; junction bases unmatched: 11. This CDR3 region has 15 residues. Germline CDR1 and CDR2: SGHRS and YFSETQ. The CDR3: CASSTPSGRSDTQYF. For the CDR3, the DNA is TGCGCCAGCTCCACCCCTAGCGGGAGATCCGATACGCAGTATTTT.